Below, one T cell receptor beta chain is given with its context. Its antigen target is currently unknown. Base quality data are lacking; no much larger clone is found one base away. The sample is drawn from a study of shared clonotypes between healthy human individuals (dated by TCRdb to between 2020 and 2021). The study in broad terms: Two women and three men aged 18 to 49 years were included in the cohort. Per donor, leukapheresis produced somewhere between about 0.94 and 9.5 billion PBMCs. Different laboratories and diverse techniques were used to prepare libraries and sequence TCR repertoires, to increase sequencing depth and limit assay-specific biases. For each donor, three plates each were used for CD4 naive and CD4 memory, two plates were used for CD8 naive, and one plate was used for CD8 memory. To estimate repertoire size and how much clonotype sharing occurs between individuals, the study deeply sequenced the blood TCR repertoires of roughly 5 healthy adults. Beyond this particular receptor, the publication reports: Sharing across several donors was observed for about 5% of naive CD4, around 3.5% of naive CD8, about 2.3% of memory CD4, and roughly 0.4% of memory CD8 clonotypes. Clonotypes shared by all four sorted-subset donors showed higher generation probabilities than non-shared clonotypes. Incomplete sequencing was indicated by rarefaction of sorted-subset datasets, despite the large sequencing depth. Sampling was restricted to blood, and TCR repertoires in tissues likely differ from the TCR repertoires found in blood. Pairwise subsampling led to the expectation that sequencing depth would affect the degree of clonotype sharing among donors. Naive subsets generally had larger estimated clonotype richness than memory subsets. The genetic and exposure-history diversity represented was limited by the small number of donors.

The donors were healthy, HIV-negative adults with no recently reported acute infections or vaccinations. Only Caucasian adults living in Nashville, Tennessee, USA were represented among the donors. CD4+ T cells were enriched by magnetic negative selection, after which naive cells were positively selected on CD45RA and the negative fraction was taken as the memory subset. After blood collection by leukapheresis, PBMCs were isolated using Ficoll-Histopaque density gradient centrifugation and then cryopreserved in the vapor phase of liquid nitrogen. Purity and quantity of every magnetically sorted T cell population were checked by analytical flow cytometry. Genomic DNA was isolated from every sorted fraction and measured by UV absorbance on a Nanodrop 2000c. Using the deep immunoSEQ assay, multiplex PCR amplified TCR CDR3 regions from genomic DNA. For each cell subset, the extracted genomic DNA was distributed evenly across all wells of several immunoSEQ 96-well plates, and each plate served as one replicate. Each replicate PCR for sorted subsets received 150 to 250 ng genomic DNA, equal to around 32,000 T cell genomes. Purified libraries were measured with a Qubit 3.0 fluorometer, size-checked on a Bioanalyzer 2100, and measured again with the KAPA Library Quantification kit. Each immunoSEQ 96-well plate was sequenced on its own single-read 150-cycle Illumina NextSeq 550 flow cell. The study's own analysis went as follows. Because the immunoSEQ output held only junctional sequences and lacked quality scores, the filtering could not match the filtering applied to full-length reads. Sequences were annotated with PyIR, a Python wrapper for IgBLAST v1.9, and V/J genes and CDR3 were assigned using IMGT germline references. Reads were removed for weak V/J assignments (E-value above 1e-6), missing CDR3, stop codons, out-of-frame junctions, or ambiguous translated residues. V3J clonotypes were defined as sequences sharing an identical inferred V gene, J gene, and CDR3 amino acid sequence. To compute the percentage overlap between repertoires, the number of shared unique clonotypes was divided by the size of the smaller repertoire. RTK rarefaction, the Chao1 estimator, and Recon v2.1 estimates of unobserved clonotypes were used to assess repertoire richness. OLGA was used to compute generation probabilities for all TCRbeta clonotypes that the gDNA method yielded from a few donors. Drawn from immuneACCESS, this table holds only the in-frame rearrangements with V and J called that TCRdb kept. Clones are partly lost; checked studies trace under half to an unresolved V gene and leave the rest unexplained. From that table come the V and J calls and clone size; the DNA was used to work out D and trimming. For this sample the table gives 300,000 to 400,000 clones, of which around 67% were detected only once. About 10% of the sample comes from the top ten.

This clonotype originated in a man under 40 in good health. The material sequenced was memory CD4+ T cells sorted from blood. Sample cell subset or site, as interpreted from the label and publication: CD45RA-negative fraction.

The CDR3 reads CASRAGASGISGSEYEQYF. The nucleotide sequence reads as follows: TGTGCCAGCAGAGCCGGGGCATCCGGAATCAGCGGGAGTGAGTACGAGCAGTACTTC. In this chain, TRBV5-6 is recombined with TRBJ2-7; TRBD2 matches 8 bases in the middle. After removal of 5 bases from V and 4 bases from J, the junction retains 23 bases not matched to a gene. Sequences SGHDT (CDR1) and YYEEEE (CDR2) are obtained from the germline V gene. Measured from the cysteine to the phenylalanine, the CDR3 is 19 residues long. The sequence is cut down to CDR3 DNA, 57 bases in frame from base 1.